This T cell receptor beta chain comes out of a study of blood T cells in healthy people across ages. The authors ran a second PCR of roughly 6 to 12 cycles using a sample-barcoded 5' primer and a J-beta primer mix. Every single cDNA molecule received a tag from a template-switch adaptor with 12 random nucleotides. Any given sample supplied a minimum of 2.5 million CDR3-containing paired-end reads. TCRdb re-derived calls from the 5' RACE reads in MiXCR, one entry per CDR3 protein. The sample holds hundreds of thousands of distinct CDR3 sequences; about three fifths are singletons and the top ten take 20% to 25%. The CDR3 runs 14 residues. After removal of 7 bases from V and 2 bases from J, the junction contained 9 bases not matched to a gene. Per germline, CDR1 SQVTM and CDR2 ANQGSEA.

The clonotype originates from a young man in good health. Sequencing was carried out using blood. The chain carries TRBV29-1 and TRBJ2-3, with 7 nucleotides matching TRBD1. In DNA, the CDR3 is TGCAGCGGTTCGGGGACAGCCCTCACAGATACGCAGTATTTT. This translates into CSGSGTALTDTQYF.